This is a list of T cell receptor beta chains from one sample in a study of tumor and adjacent non-tumor tissue in lung cancer. Each CDR3 protein is one row after TCRdb ran MiXCR on the multiplex PCR reads. This sample has around 66,000 distinct CDR3 sequences; less than 80% occur once, and the top ten carry 28%. The specimen sequenced was lung tumor tissue. The receptor source for this set is a man in his 60s with non-small cell lung cancer. Each CDR3 is given with its conserved first and last residue. D genes are given only for firm matches. Size is stated for part of the rows, as once, few or many counts, or as a class when the clone is expanded.

>TRBJ1-5|-|-|TRBV29-1
CSVAPGRDRPQQF
TGCAGCGTTGCTCCAGGGCGAGATCGGCCCCAGCAATTT
>TRBJ1-5|once|-|TRBV29-1
CGVALGRDQPQHF
TGCGGCGTTGCTCTAGGGCGAGATCAGCCCCAGCATTTT
>TRBJ2-7|-|TRBD1|TRBV20-1
CSVRDRHDEQHF
TGCAGTGTGAGGGACAGACACGACGAGCAGCACTTC
>TRBJ2-6|-|-|TRBV20-1
CSARDRGSPGANLLTF
TGCAGTGCTAGAGATCGAGGGAGCCCTGGGGCCAACCTCCTGACTTTC
>TRBJ1-6|many|-|TRBV6-5
CASSYLGPGNSPLHF
TGTGCCAGCAGTTACCTTGGGCCTGGGAATTCACCCCTCCACTTT
>TRBJ2-3|-|-|TRBV29-1
CSISRRDTDTQYF
TGCAGCATTAGTCGGCGGGACACAGATACGCAGTATTTT
>TRBJ2-2|once|-|TRBV6-5
CANSYKGDGELFF
TGTGCCAACAGTTACAAGGGGGACGGGGAACTGTTTTTT
>TRBJ2-3|-|TRBD2|TRBV29-1
CSVVAGAGSTDIQYF
TGCAGCGTTGTTGCGGGAGCGGGTAGCACAGATATACAGTATTTT
>TRBJ2-3|-|-|TRBV6-1
CASNESSFTQYF
TGTGCCAGCAATGAATCCAGTTTTACGCAGTATTTT
>TRBJ2-1|-|-|TRBV11-2
CASSLSGDNEQLF
TGTGCCAGCAGCTTATCTGGGGACAATGAGCAGTTATTC
>TRBJ2-7|-|TRBD2|TRBV10-3
CDFSVSTSGSEQYF
TGTGACTTCAGTGTGTCGACTAGCGGGAGCGAGCAGTACTTC
>TRBJ1-2|-|-|TRBV6-1
CANSELIGGRERGYAF
TGTGCCAACAGTGAACTTATAGGGGGACGAGAGAGAGGCTACGCCTTC
>TRBJ2-7|few|TRBD2|TRBV25-1
CASSESVTSGSRSYEQYF
TGTGCCAGCAGTGAATCGGTGACTAGCGGGAGTAGGTCCTACGAGCAGTACTTC
>TRBJ2-1|many|TRBD2|TRBV20-1
CSARGEPGLVDHEQFF
TGCAGTGCTAGAGGGGAGCCGGGACTAGTCGACCATGAGCAGTTCTTC
>TRBJ2-1|-|-|TRBV20-1
CSARDPTKHIDEQFF
TGCAGTGCCAGAGATCCAACTAAGCATATCGATGAGCAGTTCTTC
>TRBJ2-1|-|-|TRBV29-1
CSAEKWENYEQSF
TGCAGCGCCGAGAAATGGGAAAACTATGAGCAGTCCTTC
>TRBJ2-7|-|-|TRBV20-1
CSARDQGNGWELYF
TGCAGTGCTAGAGATCAGGGGAATGGATGGGAGCTATACTTC
>TRBJ1-5|-|-|TRBV20-1
CSARSPGRINQPQHF
TGCAGTGCTAGGAGTCCCGGACGGATAAATCAGCCCCAGCATTTT
>TRBJ2-2|-|-|TRBV6-1
CASTPNPPRANSGELFF
TGTGCCAGCACTCCCAACCCACCCCGGGCGAACAGCGGGGAGCTGTTTTTT
>TRBJ1-6|once|-|TRBV6-5
CASSYLEEPSPLHF
TGTGCCAGCAGTTATTTGGAAGAGCCTTCACCCCTCCACTTT
>TRBJ2-7|-|TRBD2|TRBV20-1
CSATGTRGKFDKQYF
TGCAGTGCTACAGGGACTAGAGGGAAATTCGACAAGCAGTACTTC
>TRBJ1-1|many|-|TRBV20-1
CSAGSGTANTEAFF
TGCAGTGCTGGTTCCGGGACCGCAAACACTGAAGCTTTCTTT
>TRBJ2-2|-|-|TRBV6-6
CASSYSTGDLFF
TGTGCCAGTAGTTATTCTACCGGGGATCTGTTTTTT
>TRBJ2-5|-|-|TRBV6-5
CASSNHGLQQETQHF
TGCGCCAGCAGTAACCACGGACTGCAACAAGAAACCCAGCACTTC
>TRBJ2-3|-|TRBD1|TRBV29-1
CSVTDRDTDTQFF
TGCAGCGTTACTGACAGGGACACAGATACGCAGTTTTTT
>TRBJ1-5|-|TRBD1|TRBV2
CASSRQGRQPQHF
TGTGCCAGCAGTAGACAGGGACGTCAGCCCCAGCATTTT
>TRBJ2-3|-|-|TRBV5-1
CASSLSGTDTQYF
TGCGCCAGTAGCTTGTCAGGCACAGATACGCAGTATTTT
>TRBJ2-1|-|TRBD1|TRBV11-2
CASSPRRQGSYNEQFF
TGTGCCAGCAGCCCAAGAAGACAGGGGTCATACAATGAGCAGTTCTTC
>TRBJ2-1|-|TRBD2|TRBV20-1
CSVIELAGLVNEQFF
TGCAGTGTTATAGAGCTAGCGGGGTTGGTTAATGAGCAGTTCTTC
>TRBJ2-5|-|-|TRBV7-9
CASNQEGETQYF
TGTGCCAGCAACCAGGAAGGGGAGACCCAGTACTTC
>TRBJ2-1|many|TRBD2|TRBV5-6
CASRGDSGRDYNEQFF
TGTGCCAGCCGGGGGGATAGCGGGAGGGATTACAATGAGCAGTTCTTC
>TRBJ2-5|-|TRBD2|TRBV10-3
CAISATGTSHEETQYF
TGTGCCATCAGCGCAACCGGGACTAGCCACGAAGAGACCCAGTACTTC
>TRBJ2-7|-|TRBD2|TRBV11-1
CASDLDRGGRYEQYF
TGTGCCAGCGACTTAGACCGGGGGGGCCGCTACGAGCAGTACTTC
>TRBJ2-5|-|-|TRBV30
CAWNGLAGAETQYF
TGTGCCTGGAATGGCCTAGCAGGAGCGGAGACCCAGTACTTC
>TRBJ2-1|-|-|TRBV5-4
CTSSLDGQPDYNNEQFF
TGTACCAGCAGCTTGGATGGTCAGCCGGATTATAACAATGAGCAGTTCTTC
>TRBJ2-1|once|-|TRBV20-1
CSGGLSSYNEQLF
TGTAGTGGTGGACTTAGCTCCTACAATGAGCAACTCTTC
>TRBJ2-7|-|TRBD2|TRBV7-8
CASSLGLAGGSYEQYF
TGTGCCAGCAGCTTAGGGCTAGCGGGAGGGAGCTACGAGCAGTACTTC
>TRBJ1-5|-|-|TRBV20-1
CSASRQDDKPQNF
TGCAGTGCTAGTAGGCAGGATGATAAGCCCCAGAATTTT
>TRBJ1-2|-|-|TRBV30
CALSTGDYGYTF
TGTGCCTTGAGTACGGGGGACTATGGCTACACCTTC
>TRBJ2-2|once|-|TRBV6-2/TRBV6-3
CASSYRAPNSVELFF
TGTGCCAGCAGTTACCGGGCCCCGAACTCCGTGGAGCTGTTTTTT
>TRBJ2-1|few|TRBD2|TRBV29-1
CSVEHATSDNEQFF
TGCAGCGTTGAACACGCGACTAGCGACAATGAGCAGTTCTTC